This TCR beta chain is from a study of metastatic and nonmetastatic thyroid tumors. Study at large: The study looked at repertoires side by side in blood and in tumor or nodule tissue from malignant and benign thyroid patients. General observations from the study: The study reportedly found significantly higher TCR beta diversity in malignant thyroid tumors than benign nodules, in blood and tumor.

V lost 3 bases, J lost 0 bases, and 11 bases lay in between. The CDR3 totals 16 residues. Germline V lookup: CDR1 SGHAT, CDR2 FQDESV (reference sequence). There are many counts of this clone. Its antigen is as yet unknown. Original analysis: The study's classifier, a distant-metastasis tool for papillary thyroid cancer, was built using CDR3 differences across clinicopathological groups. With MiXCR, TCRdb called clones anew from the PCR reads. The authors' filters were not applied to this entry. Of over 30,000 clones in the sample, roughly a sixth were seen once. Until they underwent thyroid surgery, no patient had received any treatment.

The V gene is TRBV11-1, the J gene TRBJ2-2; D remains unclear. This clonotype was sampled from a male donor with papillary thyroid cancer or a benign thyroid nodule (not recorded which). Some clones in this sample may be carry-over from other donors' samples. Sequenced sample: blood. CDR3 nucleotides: TGTGCCAGCAGCTTGAGAATCGCCGCGAACACCGGGGAGCTGTTTTTT. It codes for CASSLRIAANTGELFF.